The clone carrying this TCR beta chain was observed a few times. V lost 5 bases and J lost 11, with 13 bases in between. The CDR3 totals 12 residues. In germline, CDR1 is SNHLY, CDR2 FYNNEI. In the source study's methods: Amplification of reference gene primers was used by the study to estimate nucleated cell counts. This table comes from immunoSEQ multiplex PCR, and its TCRdb copy is limited to in-frame clones, with some not included. V and J calls and clone size come straight from that table; D and trimming were deduced from the DNA. The table has just over 80,000 clones, approximately 81% seen once. These data belong to a study of blood T cell repertoires in COVID-19.

The sample was peripheral blood. The chain employs TRBV2 and TRBJ2-1; a possible D gene is TRBD2 (6 bases). The receptor was derived from an elderly man with acute or convalescent COVID-19. CDR3 nucleotide sequence: TGTGCCAGCAGTAGGGACTCCGGCAAGCAGTTCTTC. Protein product: CASSRDSGKQFF.